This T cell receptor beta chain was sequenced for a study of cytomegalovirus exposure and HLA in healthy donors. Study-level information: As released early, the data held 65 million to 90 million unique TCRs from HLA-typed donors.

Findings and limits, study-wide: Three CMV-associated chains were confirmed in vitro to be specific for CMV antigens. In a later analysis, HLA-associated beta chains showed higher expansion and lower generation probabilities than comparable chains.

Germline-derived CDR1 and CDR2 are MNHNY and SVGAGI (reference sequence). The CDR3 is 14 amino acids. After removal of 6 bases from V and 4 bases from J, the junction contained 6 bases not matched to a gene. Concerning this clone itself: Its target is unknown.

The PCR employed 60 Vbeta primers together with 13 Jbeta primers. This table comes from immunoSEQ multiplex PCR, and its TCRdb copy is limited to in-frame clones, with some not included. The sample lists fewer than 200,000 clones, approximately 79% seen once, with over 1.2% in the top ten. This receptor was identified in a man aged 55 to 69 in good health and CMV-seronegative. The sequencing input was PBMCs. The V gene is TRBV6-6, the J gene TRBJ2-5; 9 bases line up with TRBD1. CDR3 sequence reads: CASRQGQGRETQYF. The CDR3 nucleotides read TGTGCCAGCAGACAAGGACAGGGGAGAGAGACCCAGTACTTC.